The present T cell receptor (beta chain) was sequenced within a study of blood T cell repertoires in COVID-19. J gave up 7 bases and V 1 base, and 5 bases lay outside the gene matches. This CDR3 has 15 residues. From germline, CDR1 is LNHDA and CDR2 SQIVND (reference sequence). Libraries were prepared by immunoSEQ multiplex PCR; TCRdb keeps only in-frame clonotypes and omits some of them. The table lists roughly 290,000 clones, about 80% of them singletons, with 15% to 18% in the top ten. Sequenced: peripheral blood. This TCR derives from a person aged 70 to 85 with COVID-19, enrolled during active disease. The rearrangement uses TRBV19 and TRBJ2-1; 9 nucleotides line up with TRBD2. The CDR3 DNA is TGTGCCAGTAGTATAGGGCGGGGGGGCCGTAATGAGCAGTTCTTC. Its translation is CASSIGRGGRNEQFF.